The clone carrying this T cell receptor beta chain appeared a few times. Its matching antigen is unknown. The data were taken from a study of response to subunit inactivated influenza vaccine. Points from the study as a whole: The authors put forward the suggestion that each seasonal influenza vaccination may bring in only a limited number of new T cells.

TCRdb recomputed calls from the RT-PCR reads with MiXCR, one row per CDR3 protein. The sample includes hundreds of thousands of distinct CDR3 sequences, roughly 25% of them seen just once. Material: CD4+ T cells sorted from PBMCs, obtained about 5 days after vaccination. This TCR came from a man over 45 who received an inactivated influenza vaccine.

The DNA for the CDR3 is TGCAGTGCTAGAAGGCGCAACTACGAGCAGTACTTC. Amino acids: CSARRRNYEQYF. The rearrangement links TRBV20-1 to TRBJ2-7; D remains unclear. The CDR3 runs to 12 residues. Per germline, CDR1 DFQATT and CDR2 SNEGSKA (reference sequence). Trimming left V 2 bases short and J 3 bases short, with 8 bases between.